The TCR beta chain under discussion was sequenced for a study of human T cells and chemical hapten exposure. One entry per CDR3 protein, called by TCRdb with MiXCR from the RACE reads. The repertoire holds over 80,000 distinct CDR3 sequences, with under 13% as singletons. This sample's time point: patch test 3, about 24 weeks after DPC sensitization. Treatment noted: therapeutic diphenylcyclopropenone sensitization with weekly scalp DPC. In every case, blood was obtained before the patch test was applied. This clonotype was seen more than once but under ten times. This receptor was obtained from a woman aged 25-40 years with alopecia areata. Some clones in this sample may be carry-over from other donors' samples. Here the sequenced sample was whole blood, taken in connection with sensitization to the hapten diphenylcyclopropenone (DPC).

CDR3 region: CASSQEGTLSSYNSPLHF. CDR3 DNA sequence: TGCGCCAGCAGCCAAGAAGGGACTTTAAGCTCCTATAATTCACCCCTCCACTTT. The chain employs TRBV4-3 and TRBJ1-6; tentative D call: TRBD1 (5 bases). The CDR3 runs 18 residues. V lost 0 bases, J lost 0 bases, and 12 bases lay in between. CDR1 is LGHNA and CDR2 is YSLEER in the germline V gene.